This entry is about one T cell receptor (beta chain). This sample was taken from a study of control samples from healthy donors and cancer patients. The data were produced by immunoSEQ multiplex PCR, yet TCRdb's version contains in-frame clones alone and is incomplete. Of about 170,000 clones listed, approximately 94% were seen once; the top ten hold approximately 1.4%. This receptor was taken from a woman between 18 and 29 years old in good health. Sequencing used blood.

The CDR3 DNA sequence: TGTGCCAGCAGTTCGGGGAGACAGTCCCCTCAATTTCAAGAGACCCAGTACTTC. It specifies CASSSGRQSPQFQETQYF. The rearrangement joins TRBV27 to TRBJ2-5; D tentatively reads TRBD1 or TRBD2 (5 bases each). The CDR3 totals 18 residues. Germline V gene data show CDR1 as MNHEY and CDR2 as SMNVEV (reference sequence). The ends were cut back, 4 bases at V and 2 bases at J, with 23 bases in the middle.